At least ten counts were recorded for the clone carrying this T cell receptor beta chain. Its specificity is not known. MiXCR, run by TCRdb on the reads, gives a single entry per CDR3 protein. This table holds about 360,000 distinct CDR3 sequences, about 35% found once. This sample was taken from a study of T cell repertoires in cytomegalovirus infection. Study background: Both CMV infection and a matching HLA type were indicated by public TCR beta signatures. Study observations and caveats: Frequencies of public TCR beta families were cumulated, and this identified carriers of CMV plus the relevant HLA. In two of eight donors, the top clonotype was HLA-C-restricted CMV-specific.

The sequences come from cultured PBMCs, collected from culture after CMV antigen stimulation. The sequence derives from a human donor in good health (CMV status not recorded). Some clones in this sample may be carry-over from other donors' samples.

CDR3 amino acids: CASSLPGRDQPQHF. The CDR3 nucleotides read TGTGCCAGCAGCTTACCCGGACGGGATCAGCCCCAGCATTTT. The chain couples TRBV7-2 to TRBJ1-5; D ambiguous. The V end was cut by 2 bases, the J end by 5 bases, with 10 bases between. This CDR3 contains 14 residues. Germline assignment: CDR1 SGHTA and CDR2 FQGNSA.